This note documents a single T cell receptor (beta chain) sequence. These data are taken from a study of identical twins. TCRdb re-derived calls from the 5' RACE reads in MiXCR, one entry per CDR3 protein. The sample carries roughly 720,000 distinct CDR3 sequences, about 20% recorded once. The ends lost 6 bases at V and 8 bases at J; junction bases unmatched: 13. The CDR3 has 15 residues. Germline assignment: CDR1 SGHRS and CDR2 YFSETQ. The same sample was also used in a study of T cells expressing NK-cell markers.

The chain has TRBV5-1 and TRBJ2-4; 8 positions match TRBD2. The sequence came from a woman between 18 and 30 years old in good health. The sample taken for sequencing was PBMCs. The CDR3 is CASKSSGGRGDIQYF. The CDR3 region has the DNA TGCGCCAGCAAGTCGAGCGGGGGCCGGGGGGACATTCAGTACTTC.